This TCR beta chain was sequenced in a study of shared clonotypes between healthy human individuals (TCRdb year 2020). Background for the entire study: The cohort comprised two women and a few men aged 18 to 49 years. Per donor, three plates each were used for CD4 naive and CD4 memory, two for CD8 naive, and one for CD8 memory. Blood TCR repertoires of a handful of healthy adults were deeply sequenced to estimate repertoire size and the extent of clonotype sharing between individuals. Libraries were prepared and TCR repertoires were sequenced by different laboratories using diverse techniques, in order to increase sequencing depth and limit assay-specific biases. Each donor's leukapheresis produced roughly between about 0.85 and 10 billion PBMCs.

Overall study outcomes, separate from this receptor: Clonotypes shared by all four sorted-subset donors showed higher generation probabilities than non-shared clonotypes. Sampling was limited to blood, and TCR repertoires in tissue likely differ from TCR repertoires in blood. Sharing across a few donors was observed for approximately 5% of naive CD4, over 3% of naive CD8, about 2.3% of memory CD4, and approximately 0.41% of memory CD8 clonotypes. Estimated clonotype richness was generally larger for naive than for memory subsets. Rarefaction of sorted-subset datasets indicated incomplete sequencing despite the large sequencing depth. Pairwise subsampling led to the expectation that sequencing depth would affect the degree of clonotype sharing among donors. The genetic and exposure-history diversity represented was limited by the small number of donors.

Using the deep immunoSEQ assay, multiplex PCR amplified TCR CDR3 regions from genomic DNA. Extracted genomic DNA from each cell subset was spread evenly across all wells of several immunoSEQ 96-well plates, with each plate serving as a replicate. Each replicate PCR for sorted subsets received around 200 ng genomic DNA, equal to about 30,000 T cell genomes. Purified libraries were quantified with a Qubit 3.0 fluorometer, sized on a Bioanalyzer 2100, and re-quantified with the KAPA Library Quantification kit. Every immunoSEQ 96-well plate was sequenced on a dedicated single-read 150-cycle Illumina NextSeq 550 flow cell. Concerning the study's data processing: Because only junctional sequences without quality scores were contained in the immunoSEQ output, filtering matching that applied to full-length reads could not be performed. To assign V/J genes and CDR3, sequences were annotated against IMGT germline references using PyIR, a Python wrapper for IgBLAST v1.9. Reads were removed for weak V/J assignments (E-value above 1e-6), missing CDR3, stop codons, out-of-frame junctions, or ambiguous translated residues. V3J clonotypes were defined by identical inferred V gene, J gene, and CDR3 amino acid sequence. The percentage overlap between two repertoires was calculated by dividing the number of shared unique clonotypes by the size of the smaller repertoire. Richness of each repertoire was evaluated using RTK rarefaction, the Chao1 estimator, and Recon v2.1 estimates of unobserved clonotypes. Generation probabilities were computed with OLGA for all TCRbeta clonotypes obtained by the gDNA method from several donors. TCRdb re-hosts the immuneACCESS table, in-frame sequences only. Its copies lack some clones; in the studies checked, an unresolved V gene accounts for under half of them, and the cause for the rest is not known. The V and J calls and clone size are taken from that table; D and trimming were inferred from the DNA. In this sample the table shows about 340,000 clones, roughly 70% of which occur a single time. The top ten clones comprise about 10% of the sample.

Donors were healthy HIV-negative adults with no recently reported acute infections or vaccinations. Every donor was a Caucasian adult residing in Nashville, Tennessee, USA. CD4+ T cells were enriched through magnetic negative selection, after which naive cells were positively selected on CD45RA and the remaining negative fraction served as the memory subset. Blood was collected by leukapheresis, and PBMCs were isolated by Ficoll-Histopaque density gradient centrifugation and then cryopreserved in liquid nitrogen vapor phase. Purity and quantity of every magnetically sorted T cell population were checked by analytical flow cytometry. Each sorted fraction had its genomic DNA isolated and then quantified by UV absorbance on a Nanodrop 2000c. CDR1 and CDR2 are read off the germline V gene as SGHVS and FQNEAQ. From the cysteine through the phenylalanine, the CDR3 covers 13 amino acids. Just CDR3 DNA is preserved here, 39 bases in frame from base 1. V loses 5 bases at its end and J loses 8 bases; junction bases beyond the gene matches: 9.

With regard to this clone: Its antigen is still unknown. Per-base qualities were not stored, and no clone one base away is much larger.

This sequence uses TRBV7-8 and TRBJ2-7; the central 7 bases match TRBD2. The specimen sequenced was memory CD4+ T cells sorted from blood. The label giving this sample's cell subset or site can be read as: CD45RA-negative fraction. This TCR was recovered from a man aged 30 to 39 in good health. CDR3 protein: CASSPILSGKQYF. The DNA sequence is as follows: TGTGCCAGCAGCCCAATACTCAGCGGGAAGCAGTACTTC.